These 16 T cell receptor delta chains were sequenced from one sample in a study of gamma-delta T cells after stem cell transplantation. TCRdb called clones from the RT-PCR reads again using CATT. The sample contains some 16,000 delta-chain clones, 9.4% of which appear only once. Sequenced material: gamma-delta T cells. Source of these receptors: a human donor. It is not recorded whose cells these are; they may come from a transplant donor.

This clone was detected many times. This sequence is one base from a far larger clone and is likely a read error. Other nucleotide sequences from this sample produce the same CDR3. This CDR3 reads CACERVLGDTSSWDTRQMFF. Written as DNA, the CDR3 is TGTGCCTGTGAACGAGTACTGGGGGATACAAGCTCCTGGGACACCCGCCAGATGTTTTTC. This chain connects TRDV2 to TRDJ3; 12 bases map to TRDD3. Germline V gives CDR1 GEAIGNYY, CDR2 EKD. The CDR3 spans 20 residues.

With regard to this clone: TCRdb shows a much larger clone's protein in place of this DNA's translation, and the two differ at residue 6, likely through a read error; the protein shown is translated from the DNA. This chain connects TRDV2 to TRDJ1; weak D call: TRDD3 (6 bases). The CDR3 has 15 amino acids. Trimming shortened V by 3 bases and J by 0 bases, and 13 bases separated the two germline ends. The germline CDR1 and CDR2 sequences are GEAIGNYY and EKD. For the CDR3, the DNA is TGTGCCTGTGACTCCATGGTGGGGGACACCGATAAACTCATCTTT. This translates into CACDSMVGDTDKLIF.

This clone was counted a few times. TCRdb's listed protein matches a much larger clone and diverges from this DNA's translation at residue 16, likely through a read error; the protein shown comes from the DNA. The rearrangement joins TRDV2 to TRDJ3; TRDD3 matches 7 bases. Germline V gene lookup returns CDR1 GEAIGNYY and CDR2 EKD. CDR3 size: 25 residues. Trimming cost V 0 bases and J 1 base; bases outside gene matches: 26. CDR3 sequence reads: CACDTVSGWGTPLRLPSWDTRQMFF. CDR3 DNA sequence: TGTGCCTGTGACACCGTGAGTGGATGGGGGACCCCGCTTCGTTTACCGTCCTGGGACACCCGACAGATGTTTTTC.

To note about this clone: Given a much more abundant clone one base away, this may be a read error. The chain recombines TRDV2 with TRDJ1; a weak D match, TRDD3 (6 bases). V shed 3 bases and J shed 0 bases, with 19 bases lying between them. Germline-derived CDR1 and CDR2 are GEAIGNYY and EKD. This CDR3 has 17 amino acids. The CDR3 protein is CACDWGGETLNTDKLIF. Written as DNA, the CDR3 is TGTGCCTGTGACTGGGGGGGGGAGACCCTAAACACCGATAAACTCATCTTT.

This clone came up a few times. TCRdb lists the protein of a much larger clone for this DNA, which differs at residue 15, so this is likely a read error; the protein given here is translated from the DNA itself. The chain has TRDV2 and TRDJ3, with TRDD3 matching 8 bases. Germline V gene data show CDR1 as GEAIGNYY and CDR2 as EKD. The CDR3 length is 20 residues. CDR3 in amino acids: CACDTPDGGSSSWDARQMFF. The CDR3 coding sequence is TGTGCCTGTGACACTCCCGATGGGGGATCCTCCTCCTGGGACGCCCGACAGATGTTTTTC.

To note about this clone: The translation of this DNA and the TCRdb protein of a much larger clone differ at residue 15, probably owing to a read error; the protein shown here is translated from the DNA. The CDR3 DNA sequence: TGTGCCTGTGACACCGTGTCGCTGGGGGATACTTCTACTCAATTCACCGATAAACTCATCTTT. Translated, it gives CACDTVSLGDTSTQFTDKLIF. The chain employs TRDV2 and TRDJ1; TRDD3 aligns across 11 bases. V lost 0 bases and J lost 1; bases outside the gene matches: 18. CDR1 is GEAIGNYY, CDR2 EKD, per germline. The length of the CDR3 is 21 residues.

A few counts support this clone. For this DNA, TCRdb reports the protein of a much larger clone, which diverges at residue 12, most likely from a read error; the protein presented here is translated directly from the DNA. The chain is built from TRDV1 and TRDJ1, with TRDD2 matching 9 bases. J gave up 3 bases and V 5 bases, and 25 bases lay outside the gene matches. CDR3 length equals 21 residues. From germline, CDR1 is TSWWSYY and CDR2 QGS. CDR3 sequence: CALGTPEGLPTLATRADKLIF. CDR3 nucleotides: TGTGCTCTTGGGACTCCAGAGGGCCTTCCTACACTCGCGACTAGGGCCGATAAACTCATCTTT.

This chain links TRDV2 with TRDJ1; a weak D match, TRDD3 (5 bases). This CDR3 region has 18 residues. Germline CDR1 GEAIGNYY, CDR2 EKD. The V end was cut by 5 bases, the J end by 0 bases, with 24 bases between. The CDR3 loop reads CACGTRLEDKEDTDKLIF. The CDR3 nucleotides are TGTGCCTGTGGCACTAGACTGGAGGATAAGGAGGACACCGATAAACTCATCTTT.

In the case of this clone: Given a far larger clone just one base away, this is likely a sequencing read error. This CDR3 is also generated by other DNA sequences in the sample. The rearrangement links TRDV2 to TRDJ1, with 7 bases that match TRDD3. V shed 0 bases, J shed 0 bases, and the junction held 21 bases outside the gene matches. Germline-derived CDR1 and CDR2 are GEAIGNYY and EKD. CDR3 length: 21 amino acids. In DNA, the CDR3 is TGTGCCTGTGACACCCTCAATCTCGTACTGGGGACCAGATCGTACACCGATAAACTCATCTTT. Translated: CACDTLNLVLGTRSYTDKLIF.

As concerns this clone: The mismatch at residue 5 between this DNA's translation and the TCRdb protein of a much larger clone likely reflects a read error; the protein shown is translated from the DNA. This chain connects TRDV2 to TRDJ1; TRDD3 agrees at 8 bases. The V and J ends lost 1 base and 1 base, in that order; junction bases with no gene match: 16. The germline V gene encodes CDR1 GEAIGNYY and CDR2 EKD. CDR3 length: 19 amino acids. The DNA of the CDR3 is TGTGCCTGTGACACTTTGTTTGGCTACCAGGGGGATAGCACCGATAAACTCATCTTT. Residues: CACDTLFGYQGDSTDKLIF.

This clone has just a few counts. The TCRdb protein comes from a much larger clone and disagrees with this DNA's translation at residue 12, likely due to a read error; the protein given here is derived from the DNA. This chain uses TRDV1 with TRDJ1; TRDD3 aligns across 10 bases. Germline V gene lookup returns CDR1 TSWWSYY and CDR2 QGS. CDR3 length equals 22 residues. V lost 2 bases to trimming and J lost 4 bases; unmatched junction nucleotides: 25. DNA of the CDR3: TGTGCTCTTGGGGAAATCTGGGAGGCGATGGATGGGGACTGGGGGATTGTCGATAAACTCATCTTT. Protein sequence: CALGEIWEAMDGDWGIVDKLIF.

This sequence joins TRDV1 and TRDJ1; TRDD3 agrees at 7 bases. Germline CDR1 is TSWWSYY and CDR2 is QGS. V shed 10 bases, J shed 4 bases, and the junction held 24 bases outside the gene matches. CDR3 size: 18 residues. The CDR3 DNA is TGTGCTCGAGGGGAAGGCGACCGAATCTGGGGGGGGAGCGATAAACTCATCTTT. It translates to CARGEGDRIWGGSDKLIF.

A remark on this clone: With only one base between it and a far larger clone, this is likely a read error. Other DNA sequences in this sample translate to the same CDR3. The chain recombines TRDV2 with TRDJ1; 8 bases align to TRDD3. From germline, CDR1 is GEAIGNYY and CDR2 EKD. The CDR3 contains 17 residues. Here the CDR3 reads CACDKLTGGQYTDKLIF. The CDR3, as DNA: TGTGCCTGTGACAAATTGACTGGGGGCCAGTACACCGATAAGCTCATCTTT.

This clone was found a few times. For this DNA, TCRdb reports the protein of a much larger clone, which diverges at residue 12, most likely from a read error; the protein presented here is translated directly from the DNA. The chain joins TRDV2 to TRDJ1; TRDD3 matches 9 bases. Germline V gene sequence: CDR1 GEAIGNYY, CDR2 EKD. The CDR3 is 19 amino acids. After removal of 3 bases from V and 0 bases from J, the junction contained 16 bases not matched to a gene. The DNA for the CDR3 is TGTGCCTGTGACTCCGTTTCACTGGGGGACCCGACGTACACCGATAAACTCATCTTT. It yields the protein CACDSVSLGDPTYTDKLIF.

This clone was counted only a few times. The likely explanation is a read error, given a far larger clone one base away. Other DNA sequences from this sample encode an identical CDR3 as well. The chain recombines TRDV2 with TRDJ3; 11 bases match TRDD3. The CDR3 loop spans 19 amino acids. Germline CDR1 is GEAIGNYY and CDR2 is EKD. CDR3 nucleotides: TGTGCCTGTGACACCGGTTTGGGGGATACGTCCTGGGACACCCGGCAGATGTTTTTC. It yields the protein CACDTGLGDTSWDTRQMFF.

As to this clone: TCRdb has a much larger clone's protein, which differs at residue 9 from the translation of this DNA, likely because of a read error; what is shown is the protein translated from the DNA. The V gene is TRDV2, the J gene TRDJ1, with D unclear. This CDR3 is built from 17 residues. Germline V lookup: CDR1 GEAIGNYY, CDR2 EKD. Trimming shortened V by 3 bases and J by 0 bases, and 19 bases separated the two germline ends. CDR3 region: CACDPLADADYTDKLIF. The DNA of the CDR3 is TGTGCCTGTGACCCGTTGGCTGACGCGGATTACACCGATAAACTCATCTTT.